The entry that follows covers one T cell receptor beta chain sequence. Seattle patients were enrolled during active infection and followed longitudinally. The length of the CDR3 is 15 residues. The germline CDR1 and CDR2 sequences are GTSNPN and SVGIG (reference sequence). With V trimmed by 4 bases and J by 3 bases, 5 bases remained unmatched. Per the study methods: Reference gene primer amplification yielded estimated nucleated cell counts. Method: immunoSEQ multiplex PCR; TCRdb's copy keeps in-frame clones and lacks some. V and J calls and clone size are as listed in that table; D and trimming were resolved from the DNA. The sample consists of 150,000 to 200,000 clones, roughly three quarters of them appearing once. This entry is derived from a study of blood T cell repertoires in COVID-19.

Material for sequencing was peripheral blood. The rearrangement uses TRBV30 and TRBJ2-6; 8 nucleotides align to TRBD1. The TCR sequence derives from a woman in her thirties or forties with COVID-19, enrolled during active disease. CDR3 region: CAWTTGGYGANVLTF. The CDR3 nucleotides are TGTGCCTGGACAACAGGGGGTTATGGGGCCAACGTCCTGACTTTC.